Sequencing of this T cell receptor beta chain was carried out in a study of identical twins. Template switching added a universal primer site; cDNA carried unique molecular identifiers. Via MiXCR, TCRdb re-called the 5' RACE reads, giving one row per CDR3 protein. The sample records 1.5 million or so distinct CDR3 sequences, about 32% being singletons. Note on this clonotype: Antigen unknown. It may be a read error: a sequence one base away is much more abundant.

Study results and caveats: Surplus twin overlap in beta out-of-frame sequences was less pronounced. Monozygotic twin pairs showed more out-of-frame TCR alpha sharing than models estimated.

The germline gives CDR1 MNHEY, CDR2 SMNVEV (reference sequence). The CDR3 is 15 residues long. The germline V and J ends were trimmed by 2 bases and 7 bases, with 18 bases remaining between them. The sample taken for sequencing was cord blood. The V call is TRBV27, the J call TRBJ2-7; D is ambiguous. The sequence derives from a newborn girl in good health. The CDR3 coding sequence is TGTGCCAGCAGTTTAAGTGGTGTTTTAATAAATGAGCAGTACTTC. It encodes CASSLSGVLINEQYF.